This entry lists 8 T cell receptor beta chains sequenced from one sample in a study of CD4+ T cells in melanoma. The data were produced by immunoSEQ multiplex PCR, yet TCRdb's version contains in-frame clones alone and is incomplete. The sample lists over 100,000 clones, around 92% occurring once. The sequenced material came from peripheral blood. The receptors come from a human donor with melanoma.

In DNA, the CDR3 is TGTGCCAGCAGCTTAAACTCAGATACGCAGTATTTT. As protein: CASSLNSDTQYF. The chain uses TRBV7-6 and TRBJ2-3, with unresolved D. Germline CDR1 and CDR2: SGHVS and FNYEAQ. The CDR3 is made up of 12 amino acids. V was trimmed by 2 bases and J by 4 bases, leaving 4 bases between them.

The V and J genes are TRBV10-3 and TRBJ1-6; D is perhaps TRBD1 (5 bases). This CDR3 comprises 14 residues. Germline-derived CDR1 and CDR2 are ENHRY and SYGVKD. V was cut by 3 bases and J by 9 bases, with 12 bases left in between. The CDR3 coding sequence is TGTGCCATCAGTGATGGGGGGTTGGGTTCACCCCTCCACTTT. This codes for CAISDGGLGSPLHF.

The chain joins TRBV5-1 to TRBJ2-5; no definite D call. V dropped 0 bases and J dropped 5 bases, with 11 bases sitting between them. The germline gives CDR1 SGHRS, CDR2 YFSETQ. The CDR3 covers 14 residues. The CDR3 DNA sequence: TGCGCCAGCAGCTTGGGGGCAGTGAGGGAGACCCAGTACTTC. Translated: CASSLGAVRETQYF.

The V and J genes are TRBV27 and TRBJ1-6; possible D gene TRBD1, 6 bases. The CDR3 length is 15 residues. Trimming removed 6 bases at V and 8 bases at J, with 17 bases between. The germline CDR1 and CDR2 sequences are MNHEY and SMNVEV (reference sequence). CDR3 nucleotides: TGTGCCAGCAGAGCATTAGAGACAGGCGATTCACCCCTCCACTTT. Translation: CASRALETGDSPLHF.

V usage is TRBV4-2 and J usage is TRBJ2-7; maybe TRBD1 (6 bases). The CDR3 extends over 17 amino acids. Germline-derived CDR1 and CDR2 are LGHNA and YNFKEQ. Trimming cost V 3 bases and J 3 bases, with 21 bases left between them. CDR3 DNA: TGTGCCAGCAGCCATTTCCAAATACCGGGACAAGACTACGAGCAGTACTTC. It codes for CASSHFQIPGQDYEQYF.

This chain uses TRBV5-1 with TRBJ2-1; 9 bases align to TRBD2. In germline, CDR1 is SGHRS, CDR2 YFSETQ. After removal of 0 bases from V and 8 bases from J, the junction contained 6 bases not matched to a gene. There are 15 residues in the CDR3. The CDR3 sequence: CASSLEGLASYEQFF. Written as DNA, the CDR3 is TGCGCCAGCAGCTTGGAGGGACTAGCTAGTTATGAGCAGTTCTTC.

The rearrangement links TRBV2 to TRBJ2-5; D is unclear. Between the trimmed V and J ends, which lost 0 bases and 9 bases, there was a span of 11 bases. Per the germline V gene, CDR1 is SNHLY and CDR2 is FYNNEI. CDR3 length equals 13 residues. This chain's CDR3 is CASSEALRSSQYF. The DNA for the CDR3 is TGTGCCAGCAGTGAAGCGCTTCGATCCTCCCAGTACTTC.

CDR3 bases: TGCGCCAGCAGCCAAGATCGGTTCGGGGGAGATACGCAGTATTTT. Translation gives CASSQDRFGGDTQYF. The genes are TRBV4-3 and TRBJ2-3; the D gene is possibly TRBD2 (6 bases). V was shortened by 0 bases and J by 5 bases, with 12 bases between the two germline ends. CDR1 is LGHNA, CDR2 YSLEER, per germline. This CDR3 has 15 residues.